This is a list of T cell receptor beta chains from one sample in a study of identical twins. TCRdb redid the calling of the 5' RACE reads with MiXCR, one entry per CDR3 protein. The sample lists around 670,000 distinct CDR3 sequences; 5.5% to 6.5% were seen once. Sample: naive T cells sorted from blood. Receptors originate from a man between 18 and 29 years old in good health. The CDR3 runs from the conserved cysteine through the conserved F or W. A D gene is named only where the DNA matches it firmly. Expanded clones are given a class, and other clones once, few, many or no size at all.

d_gene	abundance	v_gene	j_gene	CDR3nt	CDR3aa
TRBD1	few	TRBV3-1	TRBJ1-6	TGTGCCAGCAGCCGGACAGGGGATTCACCCCTCCACTTT	CASSRTGDSPLHF
.	few	TRBV30	TRBJ2-1	TGTGCCTGGAATAGGGGGGATAACAATGAGCAGTTCTTC	CAWNRGDNNEQFF
.	many	TRBV2	TRBJ2-5	TGTGCCAGCAGTGAAGCGCGTGGGCTTGTGGAGACCCAGTACTTC	CASSEARGLVETQYF
.	few	TRBV20-1	TRBJ2-2	TGCAGTGCTAGGAAAAGTAGCGGATATACCGGGGAGCTGTTTTTT	CSARKSSGYTGELFF
TRBD2	many	TRBV24-1	TRBJ2-3	TGTGCCACCAGTGATTCTTCCCGGGAGGGTGGGACAGATACGCAGTATTTT	CATSDSSREGGTDTQYF
TRBD2	few	TRBV3-1	TRBJ2-1	TGTGCCAGCAGCCAGGGGACTAGCGGGACTCGAACGCAGTTCTTC	CASSQGTSGTRTQFF
TRBD2	.	TRBV6-2/TRBV6-3	TRBJ2-3	TGTGCCAGCAGGACTAGCGGGCACACCGACACAGATACGCAGTATTTT	CASRTSGHTDTDTQYF
TRBD1	many	TRBV29-1	TRBJ2-4	TGCAGCGTTGGGACAGGTGGAAACATTCAGTACTTC	CSVGTGGNIQYF
.	few	TRBV4-1	TRBJ2-7	TGCGCCAGCAGCCACCCCGCTCAGGGAAGGCCTAGCTACGAGCAGTACTTC	CASSHPAQGRPSYEQYF
TRBD2	many	TRBV20-1	TRBJ2-5	TGCAGTGCTCCAACCGAGGGAGCGGGAGGGCAAGAGACCCAGTACTTC	CSAPTEGAGGQETQYF
.	few	TRBV24-1	TRBJ1-2	TGTGCCACCAGTGAAGGAGGAGGGGACAAAGGCTACACCTTC	CATSEGGGDKGYTF
.	.	TRBV20-1	TRBJ1-1	TGCAGTGCTAGAGGGGGGGCCCGTGAAGCTTTCTTT	CSARGGAREAFF
TRBD1	.	TRBV24-1	TRBJ2-2	TGTGCCACCAGTGATACCGGGACAGGCCTCACCGGGGAGCTGTTTTTT	CATSDTGTGLTGELFF
.	.	TRBV7-2	TRBJ1-4	TGTGCCAGCAGCTTAGCGGGCAGAACTAATGAAAAACTGTTTTTT	CASSLAGRTNEKLFF